This T cell receptor (beta chain) was identified during a study of OX40 agonist ivuxolimab in advanced cancers. The V gene's germline CDR1 is LGHNA and CDR2 YNFKEQ. The V gene lost 6 bases and the J gene lost 3 bases, with 20 bases spanning the gap. The CDR3 has 16 amino acids. Measured with immunoSEQ multiplex PCR; TCRdb has only the in-frame clones, and not every one. The sample includes about 100,000 clones, roughly nine tenths of them seen just once. This clone was observed once. This sequence was found in an adult with an advanced solid tumor such as melanoma, head and neck, liver or kidney cancer. V and J are TRBV4-2 and TRBJ1-1; possibly TRBD1 for D (5 bases). The sample consisted of CD4+ or CD8+ T cells sorted from blood, taken in a trial of the OX40 agonist ivuxolimab. This chain's CDR3 is CASRDGTTLRDTEAFF. CDR3 in DNA: TGTGCCAGCAGAGACGGGACTACTTTGAGGGACACTGAAGCTTTCTTT.